Listed here are 24 T cell receptor beta chains from one sample, sequenced in a study of T cell responses to AZD1222 COVID-19 vaccine. Method: immunoSEQ multiplex PCR; TCRdb's copy keeps in-frame clones and lacks some. The data show about 110,000 clones, just under 95% seen once. This specimen consisted of peripheral blood, obtained 28 days after the second AZD1222 dose. The receptors originated from an adult who received the AZD1222 COVID-19 vaccine.

This chain links TRBV5-8 with TRBJ2-2; 7 nucleotides line up with TRBD1. Germline CDR1 is SGHTS and CDR2 is YDEGEE. The CDR3 covers 14 residues. The V and J ends lost 4 bases and 6 bases, in that order; junction bases with no gene match: 6. CDR3 residues: CASSRGTVPGELFF. As DNA, the CDR3 is TGTGCCAGCAGCAGAGGGACAGTACCCGGGGAGCTGTTTTTT.

J is TRBJ2-3 and V is TRBV29-1; 8 bases fit TRBD2. The germline gives CDR1 SQVTM, CDR2 ANQGSEA. V shed 1 base and J 2 bases; nucleotides not matched to a gene: 5. The CDR3 spans 15 residues. The CDR3 DNA is TGCAGCGTTGAAGGGAACGGGGGGGCCACAGATACGCAGTATTTT. Its protein is CSVEGNGGATDTQYF.

The V gene is TRBV11-2, the J gene TRBJ2-2; no clear D. Trimming took off 5 bases at V and 0 bases at J, with 4 bases between the two ends. From germline, CDR1 is SGHAT and CDR2 FQNNGV. CDR3 length equals 13 residues. CDR3: CASSPPNTGELFF. CDR3 bases: TGTGCCAGCAGCCCACCGAACACCGGGGAGCTGTTTTTT.

J is TRBJ2-1 and V is TRBV3-1 (or the pseudogene TRBV3-2), with 7 bases identical to TRBD2. The ends lost 4 bases at V and 5 bases at J; junction bases unmatched: 8. Per germline, CDR1 LGHDT and CDR2 YNNKEL (reference sequence). The CDR3 contains 15 residues. The CDR3 DNA reads TGTGCCAGCAGCCGCCGGGGGGAATTTAACAATGAGCAGTTCTTC. Its translation is CASSRRGEFNNEQFF.

The chain has TRBV7-2 and TRBJ2-2; a weak D match, TRBD1 (6 bases). The CDR3 spans 16 residues. Germline CDR1 SGHTA, CDR2 FQGNSA. Trimming shortened V by 5 bases and J by 4 bases, and 17 bases separated the two germline ends. CDR3 residues: CASSDYRVSGTGELFF. The CDR3, as DNA: TGTGCCAGCAGCGACTACAGGGTTTCGGGCACCGGGGAGCTGTTTTTT.

The chain carries TRBV30 and TRBJ1-1; D unresolved. The CDR3 sequence is 14 residues long. V lost 0 bases and J 2 bases, leaving 10 bases between the germline ends. CDR1 is GTSNPN and CDR2 is SVGIG in the germline V gene (reference sequence). The CDR3 region is CAWSVRGRNTEAFF. CDR3 DNA sequence: TGTGCCTGGAGTGTACGCGGGCGAAACACTGAAGCTTTCTTT.

The V call is TRBV5-4, the J call TRBJ2-2; 9 nucleotides align to TRBD1. CDR1 SGHNT and CDR2 YYREEE come from the germline V gene (reference sequence). The CDR3 has 16 amino acids. V was clipped by 2 bases and J by 3 bases; unmatched bases: 5. CDR3 coding DNA: TGTGCCAGCAGCTTAGGACAGGGGTTCGACACCGGGGAGCTGTTTTTT. Amino acids: CASSLGQGFDTGELFF.

CDR3: CASSPWGTSGGFNEQFF. CDR3 coding DNA: TGCGCCAGCAGCCCTTGGGGGACTAGCGGGGGATTCAATGAGCAGTTCTTC. This chain connects TRBV4-3 to TRBJ2-1; 14 bases line up with TRBD2. The CDR3 sequence is 17 residues long. The germline V gene encodes CDR1 LGHNA and CDR2 YSLEER. Germline trimming cut 4 bases from V and 6 bases from J; bases unmatched to any gene: 8.

The V and J genes are TRBV7-9 and TRBJ2-2; TRBD1 matches 8 bases. This CDR3 contains 15 residues. Germline values: CDR1 SEHNR, CDR2 FQNEAQ (reference sequence). V lost 3 bases to trimming and J lost 3 bases; unmatched junction nucleotides: 3. In nucleotides, the CDR3 is TGTGCCAGCAGCTTTCCAGGGGGCTACACCGGGGAGCTGTTTTTT. It codes for CASSFPGGYTGELFF.

The chain carries TRBV19 and TRBJ2-1, with TRBD2 as a possible D gene (6 bases). CDR3 length: 16 residues. Deletions cut 6 bases from V and 4 bases from J, with 19 bases between. Germline CDR1 reads LNHDA; CDR2 reads SQIVND (reference sequence). The CDR3 is CASRQFGGTWYNEQFF. CDR3 sequence (DNA): TGTGCCAGTAGACAATTCGGCGGGACGTGGTACAATGAGCAGTTCTTC. Based on the CDR3 plus reference TRBV19 and TRBJ2-1, the full variable domain is DGGITQSPKYLFRKEGQNVTLSCEQNLNHDAMYWYRQDPGQGLRLIYYSQIVNDFQKGDIAEGYSVSREKKESFPLTVTSAQKNPTAFYLCASRQFGGTWYNEQFFGPGTRLTVL.

Note on this clone: A read error may produce the germline difference seen at one junction end. The chain has TRBV12-3 or TRBV12-4 and TRBJ2-4, with no clear D. The CDR3 spans 12 residues. CDR3 nucleotides: TGTGCCAGCAGTTTCCCTAGAGCCCTCCAACACTTC. It yields the protein CASSFPRALQHF.

This chain joins TRBV27 and TRBJ1-1; D unresolved. Germline V gene lookup returns CDR1 MNHEY and CDR2 SMNVEV (reference sequence). The V gene lost 7 bases and the J gene lost 0 bases, with 9 bases spanning the gap. This CDR3 is 13 amino acids long. Here the CDR3 DNA reads TGTGCCAGCAAGAGCCGCTTGAACACTGAAGCTTTCTTT. Translating gives CASKSRLNTEAFF.

The genes are TRBV29-1 and TRBJ1-2; D unresolved. V was pared by 7 bases and J by 4 bases, with 10 bases between. Germline assignment: CDR1 SQVTM and CDR2 ANQGSEA. The CDR3 extends over 11 amino acids. Here the CDR3 DNA reads TGCAGCGGGAACGGAGCCTATGGCTACACCTTC. It is translated as CSGNGAYGYTF.

V and J are TRBV9 and TRBJ2-7; D is perhaps TRBD2 (5 bases). Germline-derived CDR1 and CDR2 are SGDLS and YYNGEE. V gave up 0 bases and J gave up 3 bases, with 10 bases separating them. This CDR3 has 14 amino acids. As DNA, the CDR3 is TGTGCCAGCAGCGTAGCTGGACTTGGCTACGAGCAGTACTTC. Amino acid sequence: CASSVAGLGYEQYF.

The V gene is TRBV6-2 or TRBV6-3, the J gene TRBJ2-3, with 10 bases lining up with TRBD2. The germline V gene has CDR1 MNHEY and CDR2 SVGEGT. The J segment lost 0 bases and the V segment lost 6 bases, leaving 12 bases of the junction unmatched. CDR3 length: 18 residues. CDR3 region: CASSRPPGAGGSTDTQYF. The CDR3 DNA sequence: TGTGCCAGCAGCCGTCCCCCTGGAGCGGGGGGGAGCACAGATACGCAGTATTTT.

The chain links TRBV5-1 to TRBJ2-7, with 9 bases that match TRBD2. CDR3 length: 16 residues. The J segment lost 1 base and the V segment lost 7 bases, leaving 12 bases of the junction unmatched. Germline assignment: CDR1 SGHRS and CDR2 YFSETQ. The CDR3 is CASGLAGTSRSYEQYF. CDR3 coding DNA: TGCGCCAGCGGACTGGCGGGGACTAGCCGATCCTACGAGCAGTACTTC.

The chain recombines TRBV7-8 with TRBJ1-1; D is undetermined. CDR1 is SGHVS, CDR2 FQNEAQ, per germline. Trimming stripped 1 base from V and 1 base from J, with 7 bases between. The CDR3 sequence is 14 residues long. CDR3 amino acids: CASSLVRGNTEAFF. CDR3 nucleotide sequence: TGTGCCAGCAGCTTAGTGCGGGGGAACACTGAAGCTTTCTTT.

J is TRBJ1-1 and V is TRBV28, with 10 positions matching TRBD1. Germline lookup yields CDR1 MDHEN and CDR2 SYDVKM. The CDR3 extends over 16 amino acids. J was trimmed by 5 bases and V by 5 bases; bases with no gene match: 11. This CDR3 is CASSDRDRGVRTEAFF. The CDR3 DNA reads TGTGCCAGCAGTGACCGGGACAGGGGCGTTCGGACTGAAGCTTTCTTT.

This clone was counted a single time. The chain is built from TRBV6-5 and TRBJ1-2; 7 nucleotides agree with TRBD1. The CDR3 is 12 residues long. J was trimmed by 7 bases and V by 5 bases; bases with no gene match: 4. Germline V CDR1 and CDR2: MNHEY, SVGAGI. Here the CDR3 DNA reads TGTGCCAGCAGTCGACAGGGAGCTGGCTACACCTTC. It is translated as CASSRQGAGYTF.

The V and J genes are TRBV5-1 and TRBJ1-2; perhaps TRBD1 as D (5 bases). Germline assignment: CDR1 SGHRS and CDR2 YFSETQ. The CDR3 loop spans 13 amino acids. V was trimmed by 0 bases and J by 14 bases, leaving 17 bases between them. The CDR3, as DNA: TGCGCCAGCAGCTTGGCCAGGGCAGATGCATGGACCTTC. This translates into CASSLARADAWTF.

The chain couples TRBV29-1 to TRBJ2-7; possible D gene TRBD1, 6 bases. This CDR3 is 12 amino acids long. The V gene lost 8 bases and the J gene lost 0 bases, with 11 bases spanning the gap. Per the germline V gene, CDR1 is SQVTM and CDR2 is ANQGSEA. CDR3 bases: TGCAGCACACGGGACAACTCCTACGAGCAGTACTTC. Translation: CSTRDNSYEQYF.

The chain has TRBV18 and TRBJ2-7; TRBD1 matches at 8 bases. V gave up 4 bases and J gave up 5 bases; unmatched junction bases: 7. CDR1 is KGHSH and CDR2 is LQKENI in the germline V gene. The CDR3 sequence is 14 residues long. CDR3 loop: CASSLGQGADEQYF. CDR3 coding DNA: TGTGCCAGCTCACTAGGACAGGGAGCGGACGAGCAGTACTTC.

This rearrangement joins TRBV5-1 to TRBJ2-7; D remains ambiguous. The V end was cut by 2 bases, the J end by 4 bases, with 7 bases between. This CDR3 spans 12 amino acids. CDR1 SGHRS and CDR2 YFSETQ come from the germline V gene. This CDR3 reads CASSFLGYEQYF. CDR3 bases: TGCGCCAGCAGCTTTCTGGGGTACGAGCAGTACTTC.

The gene calls are TRBV15 and TRBJ2-2; D is undetermined. The V end was cut by 1 base, the J end by 1 base, with 7 bases between. This CDR3 is 15 amino acids long. Germline lookup yields CDR1 LNHNV and CDR2 YYDKDF (reference sequence). The CDR3 DNA reads as TGTGCCACCAGCAGAGGGGTCGGGAACACCGGGGAGCTGTTTTTT. Amino acid sequence: CATSRGVGNTGELFF.